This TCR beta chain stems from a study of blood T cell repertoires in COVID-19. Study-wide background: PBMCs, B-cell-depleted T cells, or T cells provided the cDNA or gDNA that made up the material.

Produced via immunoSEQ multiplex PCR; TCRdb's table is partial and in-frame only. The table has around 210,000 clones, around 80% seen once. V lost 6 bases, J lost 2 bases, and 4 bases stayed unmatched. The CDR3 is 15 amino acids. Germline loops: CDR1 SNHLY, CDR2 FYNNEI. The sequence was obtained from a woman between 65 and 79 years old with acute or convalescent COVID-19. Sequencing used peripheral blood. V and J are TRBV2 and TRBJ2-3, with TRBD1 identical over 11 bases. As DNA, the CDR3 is TGTGCCAGCAGCGGGACAGGGGGGTTCACAGATACGCAGTATTTT. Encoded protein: CASSGTGGFTDTQYF.